Shown below are 22 T cell receptor beta chains from a single sample sequenced in a study of identical twins. TCRdb reanalysed the 5' RACE reads using MiXCR and keeps one entry per CDR3 protein. The profile shows 450,000 to 600,000 distinct CDR3 sequences, approximately 20% of them singletons. The same data also contributed to another study, on yellow fever vaccine responses in identical twins.

The sample comprised CD4+ T cells sorted from blood. The receptors here all came from a woman aged 18-29 years in good health.

The chain is built from TRBV5-1 and TRBJ2-3, with 8 nucleotides matching TRBD2. This CDR3 is 12 amino acids long. CDR1 SGHRS and CDR2 YFSETQ come from the germline V gene. Germline trimming cut 4 bases from V and 5 bases from J; bases unmatched to any gene: 0. CDR3: CASSTSGDTQYF. The CDR3 DNA sequence: TGCGCCAGCAGCACTAGCGGAGATACGCAGTATTTT. The whole variable domain, remainder taken from reference TRBV5-1 and TRBJ2-3, is KAGVTQTPRYLIKTRGQQVTLSCSPISGHRSVSWYQQTPGQGLQFLFEYFSETQRNKGNFPGRFSGRQFSNSRSEMNVSTLELGDSALYLCASSTSGDTQYFGPGTRLTVL.

This CDR3 is CASSQEGIQYF. The CDR3 bases are TGCGCCAGCAGCCAGGAGGGCATTCAGTACTTC. J is TRBJ2-4 and V is TRBV5-1; D perhaps matches TRBD2 (6 bases). The CDR3 extends over 11 amino acids. Germline V gene data show CDR1 as SGHRS and CDR2 as YFSETQ. The V and J ends lost 4 bases and 9 bases respectively, with 8 bases between them. Full variable domain (rest looked up from reference TRBV5-1 and TRBJ2-4): KAGVTQTPRYLIKTRGQQVTLSCSPISGHRSVSWYQQTPGQGLQFLFEYFSETQRNKGNFPGRFSGRQFSNSRSEMNVSTLELGDSALYLCASSQEGIQYFGAGTRLSVL.

This clonotype has just a few counts. The rearrangement joins TRBV20-1 to TRBJ2-3; 10 nucleotides align to TRBD1. V shed 5 bases, J shed 2 bases, and the junction held 4 bases outside the gene matches. In germline, CDR1 is DFQATT, CDR2 SNEGSKA (reference sequence). The CDR3 totals 14 residues. The CDR3 region is CSAGGTGATDTQYF. CDR3 nucleotides: TGCAGTGCTGGAGGGACAGGGGCCACAGATACGCAGTATTTT.

This clonotype was seen once. The chain combines TRBV2 with TRBJ2-3, with D perhaps TRBD1 or TRBD2 (5 bases each). This CDR3 comprises 16 residues. Germline loops: CDR1 SNHLY, CDR2 FYNNEI. V was pared by 5 bases and J by 0 bases, with 15 bases between. Written as DNA, the CDR3 is TGTGCCAGCAGTCGGACTGGGGCAACTAGCACAGATACGCAGTATTTT. This codes for CASSRTGATSTDTQYF. Variable domain in full (rest from reference TRBV2 and TRBJ2-3): EPEVTQTPSHQVTQMGQEVILRCVPISNHLYFYWYRQILGQKVEFLVSFYNNEISEKSEIFDDQFSVERPDGSNFTLKIRSTKLEDSAMYFCASSRTGATSTDTQYFGPGTRLTVL.

This clonotype was seen a few times. The chain links TRBV7-8 to TRBJ1-6; 8 nucleotides line up with TRBD1. Germline V lookup: CDR1 SGHVS, CDR2 FQNEAQ. This CDR3 region has 15 residues. V lost 5 bases to trimming and J lost 6 bases; unmatched junction nucleotides: 6. CDR3 nucleotides: TGTGCCAGCAGCGCGGACAGGGCCACTAATTCACCCCTCCACTTT. This encodes CASSADRATNSPLHF.

This clonotype has a count of ten or more. The junction shows a germline mismatch at one end, possibly a read error. The chain uses TRBV5-1 and TRBJ2-1, with 10 bases aligning to TRBD2. Germline V gene data show CDR1 as SGHRS and CDR2 as YFSETQ. The CDR3 is 13 residues long. CDR3 sequence (DNA): TGTGCCAGCAGCGGGGGGGGTTACAATGAGCAGTTCTTC. Its protein product is CASSGGGYNEQFF.

Only a few counts were recorded for this clonotype. Compared with germline, one end of the junction differs, possibly owing to a read error. The chain links TRBV5-1 to TRBJ2-5, with 13 bases that match TRBD2. Germline-derived CDR1 and CDR2 are SGHRS and YFSETQ. The CDR3 has 16 residues. CDR3 in amino acids: CASSLGTSGVQETQYF. The CDR3 DNA reads TGTGCCAGCAGTCTCGGGACTAGCGGGGTTCAAGAGACCCAGTACTTC.

This clonotype was seen only a few times. The genes are TRBV18 and TRBJ2-7, with D unresolved. The length of the CDR3 is 14 residues. The V and J ends lost 0 bases and 0 bases respectively, with 6 bases between them. Germline values: CDR1 KGHSH, CDR2 LQKENI. CDR3 DNA sequence: TGTGCCAGCTCACCACCAGAATCCTCCTACGAGCAGTACTTC. Its protein is CASSPPESSYEQYF. The whole variable domain, remainder taken from reference TRBV18 and TRBJ2-7, is NAGVMQNPRHLVRRRGQEARLRCSPMKGHSHVYWYRQLPEEGLKFMVYLQKENIIDESGMPKERFSAEFPKEGPSILRIQQVVRGDSAAYFCASSPPESSYEQYFGPGTRLTVT.

The rearrangement links TRBV5-1 to TRBJ2-1, with 8 bases matching TRBD1. With V trimmed by 4 bases and J by 3 bases, 9 bases remained unmatched. In germline, CDR1 is SGHRS, CDR2 YFSETQ. The length of the CDR3 is 16 residues. CDR3 DNA: TGCGCCAGCAGCACGGGACAGGCGATGAACTACAATGAGCAGTTCTTC. It encodes CASSTGQAMNYNEQFF.

This clonotype has just a few counts. The V and J genes are TRBV20-1 and TRBJ2-1; unclear D gene. Per the germline V gene, CDR1 is DFQATT and CDR2 is SNEGSKA (reference sequence). V gave up 3 bases and J gave up 1 base, with 7 bases separating them. The CDR3 contains 13 residues. The CDR3 sequence is CSASQPSYNEQFF. The CDR3 DNA sequence: TGCAGTGCTAGTCAGCCATCCTACAATGAGCAGTTCTTC.

This clonotype was recorded only once. The gene calls are TRBV7-9 and TRBJ2-7; TRBD1 matches at 7 bases. The CDR3 is 14 residues long. V shed 4 bases, J shed 2 bases, and the junction held 5 bases outside the gene matches. CDR1 SEHNR and CDR2 FQNEAQ come from the germline V gene (reference sequence). The chain's CDR3 is CASSYGTEPYEQYF. CDR3 in DNA: TGTGCCAGCAGCTACGGGACAGAACCCTACGAGCAGTACTTC.

This clonotype was seen a handful of times. The rearrangement joins TRBV11-2 to TRBJ2-1; D perhaps matches TRBD2 (6 bases). Germline CDR1 reads SGHAT; CDR2 reads FQNNGV. This CDR3 contains 15 residues. V was shortened by 1 base and J by 5 bases, with 12 bases between the two germline ends. The CDR3 DNA reads TGTGCCAGCAGCTTAGGGCCGGGAGCAAACAATGAGCAGTTCTTC. Translation: CASSLGPGANNEQFF.

The chain joins TRBV7-3 to TRBJ1-1; 7 bases map to TRBD1. The V gene's germline CDR1 is SGHTA and CDR2 FQGTGA. J lost 8 bases, V lost 5 bases, and 8 bases had no gene match. This CDR3 has 13 residues. Written as DNA, the CDR3 is TGTGCCAGCAGCCAGGGGGTACAGGCCGAAGCTTTCTTT. Encoded protein: CASSQGVQAEAFF. Using reference TRBV7-3 and TRBJ1-1 for the parts outside the CDR3, the full variable domain is GAGVSQTPSNKVTEKGKYVELRCDPISGHTALYWYRQSLGQGPEFLIYFQGTGAADDSGLPNDRFFAVRPEGSVSTLKIQRTERGDSAVYLCASSQGVQAEAFFGQGTRLTVV.

This clonotype was counted a few times. The chain couples TRBV20-1 to TRBJ2-1, with 12 bases that match TRBD2. CDR1 is DFQATT and CDR2 is SNEGSKA in the germline V gene (reference sequence). Germline trimming cut 6 bases from V and 4 bases from J; bases unmatched to any gene: 10. This CDR3 contains 16 residues. CDR3 region: CSAARLAGAPYNEQFF. In DNA form, the CDR3 reads TGCAGTGCGGCACGACTAGCGGGAGCCCCTTACAATGAGCAGTTCTTC.

The CDR3, as DNA: TGTGCCAGCAGCCCCTTTGGGGGGGCAGTTAGCCATGAGCAGTTCTTC. It encodes CASSPFGGAVSHEQFF. The chain combines TRBV3-1 with TRBJ2-1; possible D gene TRBD2, 7 bases. CDR1 is LGHDT and CDR2 is YNNKEL in the germline V gene (reference sequence). The CDR3 has 16 amino acids. Trimming removed 4 bases at V and 8 bases at J, with 21 bases between.

This clonotype was seen only a few times. The chain carries TRBV28 and TRBJ2-1; 11 nucleotides line up with TRBD1. Trimming at V came to 6 bases and at J to 7 bases, leaving 8 bases not matched to a gene. The CDR3 has 15 residues. Germline V lookup: CDR1 MDHEN, CDR2 SYDVKM. CDR3 in DNA: TGTGCCAGCAGCTCAGGGACAGGGGGAAGGAATGAGCAGTTCTTC. Amino acids: CASSSGTGGRNEQFF.

The chain has TRBV4-2 and TRBJ1-2; a possible D gene is TRBD1 (5 bases). This CDR3 has 13 residues. V was clipped by 0 bases and J by 6 bases, with 8 bases between them. Germline V gene lookup returns CDR1 LGHNA and CDR2 YNFKEQ. The CDR3 DNA reads as TGTGCCAGCAGCCAAGATCTACAGGATGGCTACACCTTC. Its translation is CASSQDLQDGYTF.

In this sample, this clonotype turned up a few times. The chain employs TRBV7-2 and TRBJ2-1; D uncertain. V shed 5 bases and J shed 7 bases, with 15 bases lying between them. Germline V CDR1 and CDR2: SGHTA, FQGNSA. The CDR3 totals 14 residues. In DNA form, the CDR3 reads TGTGCCAGCAGCCCCTATCGAGATTTAAATGAGCAGTTCTTC. The encoded protein is CASSPYRDLNEQFF.

This clonotype turned up a few times. This rearrangement joins TRBV10-3 to TRBJ1-6, with D unclear. Germline-derived CDR1 and CDR2 are ENHRY and SYGVKD. This CDR3 spans 13 amino acids. V lost 0 bases and J lost 10, with 7 bases in between. CDR3 sequence (DNA): TGTGCCATCAGTGAGTCGAGTGGGTCACCCCTCCACTTT. Translated: CAISESSGSPLHF.

In this sample, this clonotype turned up a few times. V and J are TRBV20-1 and TRBJ2-1; 10 bases match TRBD2. Germline V CDR1 and CDR2: DFQATT, SNEGSKA (reference sequence). After removal of 3 bases from V and 4 bases from J, the junction contained 15 bases not matched to a gene. The CDR3 consists of 18 residues. CDR3 nucleotides: TGCAGTGCTAGGGCTTTCGGGAGCGGGGGGGCTAATTACAATGAGCAGTTCTTC. Its translation is CSARAFGSGGANYNEQFF.

Note on this clonotype: This may stem from a read error, because a much larger clone lies one nucleotide away. The chain links TRBV3-1 to TRBJ2-1; the D is unclear. CDR3 length equals 12 residues. Germline V gene data show CDR1 as LGHDT and CDR2 as YNNKEL (reference sequence). Deletions cut 1 base from V and 8 bases from J, with 6 bases between. The CDR3 coding sequence is TGTGCCAGCAGCCAAGTATACGATGAGCAGTTCTTC. It encodes CASSQVYDEQFF.

The gene calls are TRBV6-5 and TRBJ1-1, with TRBD1 identical over 7 bases. The CDR3 contains 14 residues. The germline gives CDR1 MNHEY, CDR2 SVGAGI. Trimming at V came to 8 bases and at J to 6 bases, leaving 12 bases not matched to a gene. The CDR3 reads CASSFRGREAEAFF. The CDR3 DNA reads as TGTGCCAGCTCCTTCAGGGGGAGGGAGGCTGAAGCTTTCTTT.